A selection of T cell receptor beta chains follows, all from one sample in a study of T cell changes during pregnancy in multiple sclerosis. TCRdb's copy holds only in-frame clones and misses some; the assay was immunoSEQ multiplex PCR. The sample records roughly 74,000 clones, roughly nine tenths being singletons. The specimen was peripheral blood, collected before pregnancy. The receptors derive from a female donor with multiple sclerosis, enrolled in a pregnancy study. The CDR3 runs from the conserved cysteine through the conserved F or W. Fields, in order: J gene, V gene, CDR3 length, CDR3 protein.

J: TRBJ2-1; V: TRBV11-3; length: 15; CDR3: CASSLRDSSYNEQFF
J: TRBJ1-2; V: TRBV30; length: 16; CDR3: CAWSPNRAPRVYGYTF
J: TRBJ2-1; V: TRBV11-2; length: 13; CDR3: CASSLDPYNEQFF
J: TRBJ2-1; V: TRBV6-5; length: 14; CDR3: CASSPLGSSGEQFF
J: TRBJ2-3; V: TRBV9; length: 17; CDR3: CASSVTTSGRGTDTQYF
J: TRBJ1-1; V: TRBV28; length: 12; CDR3: CASSPPRAEAFF
J: TRBJ2-3; V: TRBV29-1; length: 14; CDR3: CGGRTSGSADTQYF
J: TRBJ2-2; V: TRBV5-1; length: 15; CDR3: CASSPSGSVTGELFF
J: TRBJ2-5; V: TRBV7-6; length: 13; CDR3: CASSPNLAETQYF
J: TRBJ1-1; V: TRBV30; length: 13; CDR3: CAWRQGARTEAFF
J: TRBJ1-5; V: TRBV5-1; length: 14; CDR3: CASSLAVGNQPQHF
J: TRBJ2-2; V: TRBV19; length: 14; CDR3: CASSEQGLGGELFF
J: TRBJ2-1; V: TRBV19; length: 17; CDR3: CASSIGLAGGLSNEQFF
J: TRBJ2-7; V: TRBV2; length: 14; CDR3: CASMRGVLSYEQYF
J: TRBJ1-5; V: TRBV2; length: 14; CDR3: CASSEIGGSQPQHF
J: TRBJ2-3; V: TRBV6-1; length: 15; CDR3: CASSADRGITDTQYF
J: TRBJ1-3; V: TRBV30; length: 15; CDR3: CAWSNRVSSGNTIYF
J: TRBJ2-2; V: TRBV5-4; length: 11; CDR3: CASSWQRELFF
J: TRBJ1-5; V: TRBV7-6; length: 15; CDR3: CASRLGTGVNQPQHF
J: TRBJ2-7; V: TRBV5-3; length: 14; CDR3: CARDRTGGTYEQYF
J: TRBJ2-3; V: TRBV18; length: 18; CDR3: CASSPTQRGDPSTDTQYF
J: TRBJ1-1; V: TRBV6-1; length: 14; CDR3: CASSPTGEHTEAFF
J: TRBJ1-1; V: TRBV9; length: 17; CDR3: CASSVGLGTGANTEAFF
J: TRBJ2-7; V: TRBV13; length: 15; CDR3: CASSPRGAGNYEQYF
J: TRBJ1-2; V: TRBV5-1; length: 14; CDR3: CASGLQGSNYGYTF
J: TRBJ2-3; V: TRBV7-2; length: 14; CDR3: CASTWAGSTDTQYF
J: TRBJ2-1; V: TRBV2; length: 13; CDR3: CASDSTDNNEQFF
J: TRBJ1-1; V: TRBV9; length: 16; CDR3: CASSSPQGGLNTEAFF
J: TRBJ2-5; V: TRBV19; length: 14; CDR3: CASSARGLQETQYF
J: TRBJ1-1; V: TRBV19; length: 18; CDR3: CASSPGAGGDGPNTEAFF
J: TRBJ1-5; V: TRBV5-1; length: 15; CDR3: CASSVDGYSNQPQHF
J: TRBJ2-6; V: TRBV5-4; length: 17; CDR3: CASSLGLQGPGANVLTF
J: TRBJ2-7; V: TRBV18; length: 14; CDR3: CASSSFGQGNEQYF
J: TRBJ2-7; V: TRBV30; length: 12; CDR3: CAWSTRLYEQYF
J: TRBJ2-1; V: TRBV18; length: 17; CDR3: CASSPISTSGSSNEQFF
J: TRBJ2-3; V: TRBV6-1; length: 16; CDR3: CASSVGSGGDTDTQYF
J: TRBJ2-5; V: TRBV4-1; length: 14; CDR3: CASSQDPTQETQYF
J: TRBJ1-1; V: TRBV10-3; length: 18; CDR3: CAISKGTTGFEGNTEAFF
J: TRBJ1-2; V: TRBV18; length: 13; CDR3: CASSPPENVGYTF
J: TRBJ2-1; V: TRBV29-1; length: 12; CDR3: CSLQGLGNEQFF
J: TRBJ2-7; V: TRBV28; length: 17; CDR3: CASSFLIQGVAPPEQYF
J: TRBJ2-1; V: TRBV19; length: 15; CDR3: CASSPGLAGLYEQFF
J: TRBJ1-2; V: TRBV6-6; length: 13; CDR3: CASIAGQAGGYTF
J: TRBJ1-2; V: TRBV5-1; length: 15; CDR3: CASSLGQGANYGYTF
J: TRBJ1-2; V: TRBV11-1; length: 15; CDR3: CASSGGQGPAIGYTF
J: TRBJ1-2; V: TRBV4-3; length: 14; CDR3: CASSQIDRAGGYTF
J: TRBJ1-2; V: TRBV5-1; length: 15; CDR3: CASSTSYGVGYGYTF
J: TRBJ1-4; V: TRBV7-9; length: 16; CDR3: CASGSRGGQRNEKLFF
J: TRBJ1-1; V: TRBV5-1; length: 14; CDR3: CASSFGQGGTEAFF
J: TRBJ1-2; V: TRBV30; length: 13; CDR3: CAWVLQGTYGYTF
J: TRBJ2-7; V: TRBV18; length: 14; CDR3: CASSFRQGAYEQYF
J: TRBJ1-5; V: TRBV7-8; length: 15; CDR3: CASSKHRDKYQLQHF
J: TRBJ2-5; V: TRBV5-5; length: 15; CDR3: CASSYLGPSPETQYF